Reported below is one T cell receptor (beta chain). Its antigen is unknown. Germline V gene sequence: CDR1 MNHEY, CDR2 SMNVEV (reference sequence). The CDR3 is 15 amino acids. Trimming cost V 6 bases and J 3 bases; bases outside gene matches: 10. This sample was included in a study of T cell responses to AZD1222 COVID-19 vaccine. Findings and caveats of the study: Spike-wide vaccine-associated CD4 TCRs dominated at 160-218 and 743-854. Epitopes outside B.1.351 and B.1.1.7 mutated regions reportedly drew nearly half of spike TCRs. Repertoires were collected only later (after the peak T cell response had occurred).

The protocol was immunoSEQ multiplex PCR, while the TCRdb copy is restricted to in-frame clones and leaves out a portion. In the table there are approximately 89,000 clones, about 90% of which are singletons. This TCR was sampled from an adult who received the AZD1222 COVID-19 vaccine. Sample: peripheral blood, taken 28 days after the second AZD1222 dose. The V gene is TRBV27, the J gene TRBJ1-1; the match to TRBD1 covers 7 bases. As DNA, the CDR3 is TGTGCCAGCAGACCCAGGGGGTATTTGCACACTGAAGCTTTCTTT. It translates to CASRPRGYLHTEAFF.